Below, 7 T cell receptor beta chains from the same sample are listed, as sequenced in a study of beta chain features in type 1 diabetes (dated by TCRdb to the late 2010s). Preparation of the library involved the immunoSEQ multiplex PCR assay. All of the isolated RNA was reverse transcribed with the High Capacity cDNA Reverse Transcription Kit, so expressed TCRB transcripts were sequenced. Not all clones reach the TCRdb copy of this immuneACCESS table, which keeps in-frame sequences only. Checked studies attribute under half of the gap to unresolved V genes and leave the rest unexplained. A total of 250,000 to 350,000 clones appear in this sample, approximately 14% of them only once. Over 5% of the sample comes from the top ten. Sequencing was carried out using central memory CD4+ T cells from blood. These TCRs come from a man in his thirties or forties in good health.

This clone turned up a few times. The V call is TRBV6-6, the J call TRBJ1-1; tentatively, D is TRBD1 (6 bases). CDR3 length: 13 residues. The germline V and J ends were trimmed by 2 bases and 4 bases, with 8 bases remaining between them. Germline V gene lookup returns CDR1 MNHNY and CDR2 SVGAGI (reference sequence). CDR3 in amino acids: CASSYGGPTEAFF. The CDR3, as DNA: TGTGCCAGCAGTTACGGGGGGCCCACTGAAGCTTTCTTT.

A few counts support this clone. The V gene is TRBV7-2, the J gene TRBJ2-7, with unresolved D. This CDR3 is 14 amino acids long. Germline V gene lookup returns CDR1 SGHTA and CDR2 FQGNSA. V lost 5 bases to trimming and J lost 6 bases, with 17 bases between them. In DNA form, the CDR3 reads TGTGCCAGCAGCATAAGCCGGCCGCCCGGCGAGCAGTACTTC. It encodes CASSISRPPGEQYF.

DNA of the CDR3: TGCGCCAGCAGCTTGGAGCTAGCGGGGGAAAAGCAGTTCTTC. Encoded protein: CASSLELAGEKQFF. The chain is built from TRBV5-1 and TRBJ2-1; 10 nucleotides agree with TRBD2. Germline assignment: CDR1 SGHRS and CDR2 YFSETQ. Trimming took 0 bases from V and 11 from J; bases not matched to a gene: 5. The CDR3 spans 14 residues.

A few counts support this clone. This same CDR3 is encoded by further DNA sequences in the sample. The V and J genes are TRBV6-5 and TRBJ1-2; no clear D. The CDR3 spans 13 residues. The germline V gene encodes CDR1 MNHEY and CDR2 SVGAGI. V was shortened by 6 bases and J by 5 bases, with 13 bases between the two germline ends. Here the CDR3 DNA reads TGTGCCAGCAGCTACGGGAGCGGTTATGGCTACACCTTC. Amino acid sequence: CASSYGSGYGYTF.

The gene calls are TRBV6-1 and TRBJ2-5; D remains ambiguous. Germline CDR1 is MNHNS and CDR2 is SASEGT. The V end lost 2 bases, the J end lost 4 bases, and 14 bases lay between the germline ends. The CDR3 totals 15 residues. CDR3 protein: CASSELPTRGETQYF. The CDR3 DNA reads TGTGCCAGCAGTGAACTCCCTACACGAGGAGAGACCCAGTACTTC.

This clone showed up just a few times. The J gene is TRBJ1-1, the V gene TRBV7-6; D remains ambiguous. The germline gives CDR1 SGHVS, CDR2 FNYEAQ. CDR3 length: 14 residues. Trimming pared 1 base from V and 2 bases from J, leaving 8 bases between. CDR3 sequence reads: CASSLVRGNTEAFF. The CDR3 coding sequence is TGTGCCAGCAGCTTAGTGCGGGGAAACACTGAAGCTTTCTTT.

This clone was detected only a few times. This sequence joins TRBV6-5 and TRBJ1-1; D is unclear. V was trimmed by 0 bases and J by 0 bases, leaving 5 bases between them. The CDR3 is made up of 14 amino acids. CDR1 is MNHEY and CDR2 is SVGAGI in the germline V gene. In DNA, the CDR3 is TGTGCCAGCAGTTACTCGAAGGTGAACACTGAAGCTTTCTTT. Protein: CASSYSKVNTEAFF.